The rows below give T cell receptor beta chains drawn from one sample of a study of cytomegalovirus exposure and HLA in healthy donors. The table came from immunoSEQ multiplex PCR; TCRdb's copy has only in-frame clones and leaves some out. The repertoire holds 250,000 to 400,000 clones, with 88% as singletons. What was sequenced was PBMCs. These TCRs come from a man younger than 40 in good health and CMV-seronegative. CDR3s include the opening cysteine and the closing phenylalanine or tryptophan. The order of the fields is J gene, V gene, clone size, CDR3 protein. A row's size may be missing; if present it is once, few, many or a size class.

TRBJ1-1	TRBV18	.	CASSLLGTGNTEAFF
TRBJ2-1	TRBV27	.	CASSLTGNNEQFF
TRBJ1-4	TRBV6-6	.	CATSPGHSTNEKLFF
TRBJ1-2	TRBV5-1	.	CASSLAGGGNYGYTF
TRBJ1-2	TRBV4-1	.	CASSQEKGANYGYTF
TRBJ2-7	TRBV18	.	CASSPPQQGPTYEQYF
TRBJ1-6	TRBV10-2	.	CASSESGQGANSPLHF
TRBJ2-5	TRBV20-1	.	CSAMRETQYF
TRBJ2-6	TRBV9	.	CASSVRGSGANVLTF
TRBJ2-7	TRBV7-5	.	CVRSLGKRYYEQYF
TRBJ2-3	TRBV30	.	CAWRATGHMGDTQYF
TRBJ2-7	TRBV7-6	.	CASSFSPTGAYEQYF
TRBJ2-1	TRBV19	.	CASSAGTGPGDEQFF
TRBJ2-7	TRBV27	.	CASSLYSTRPSYEQYF
TRBJ2-3	TRBV5-1	.	CASRGGQISFSTDTQYF
TRBJ1-6	TRBV6-6	.	CASSGQTRPPHF
TRBJ1-2	TRBV10-3	.	CAISNPPGQWALGYTF
TRBJ1-5	TRBV7-8	.	CASSYRTGSSSNQPQHF
TRBJ1-2	TRBV6-6	once	CASLQGGYGYTF
TRBJ2-6	TRBV7-6	once	CASSLAPSGANVLTF
TRBJ1-1	TRBV29-1	.	CSVDRVNTEAFF
TRBJ2-2	TRBV2	.	CASSERGQGLGELFF
TRBJ2-2	TRBV10-2	.	CASRLLETTGELFF
TRBJ1-1	TRBV5-1	.	CASSLAWGGNTEAFF
TRBJ1-5	TRBV18	.	CASSLTSDRGGNQPQHF
TRBJ2-7	TRBV19	.	CASSLAGVGSYEQYF
TRBJ1-5	TRBV27	.	CASSPLRNNQPQHF
TRBJ2-5	TRBV5-1	.	CASSKNTGLQTQYF
TRBJ2-4	TRBV6-1	.	CASSDLAKNIQYF
TRBJ1-2	TRBV27	.	CASSLRGSYGYTF
TRBJ1-4	TRBV5-6	.	CASSYRPGGEKLFF
TRBJ1-5	TRBV7-8	.	CASSTGDRRYQPQHF
TRBJ2-2	TRBV7-2	.	CASSLQGDTGELFF
TRBJ1-5	TRBV19	.	CASSTSGPGGVPQHF
TRBJ2-3	TRBV18	.	CASSEFSGTSGGYTQYF